This T cell receptor beta chain was identified during a study of post-analysis software for immune sequencing data. Points from the study as a whole: TRBV5-6, TRBV5-1 and TRBV20-1 belonged to a set of a handful of TRBV segments that were more frequent in patients than controls.

Unique molecular identifiers were built into the TCR beta cDNA libraries. TCRdb processed the PCR reads anew with MiXCR; each CDR3 protein has one entry. This table holds 180,000 or so distinct CDR3 sequences, roughly 28% found once. The CDR3 length is 14 residues. As to this clonotype: No antigen is known for it. A much larger clonotype is one base distant, so this may be a read error.

V and J are TRBV21-1 and TRBJ2-7; whether TRBD1, the table's D call, matches the DNA was not checked. TRBV21-1 is marked as a pseudogene. Sequenced sample: blood. The TCR comes from a girl aged 2-17 years with multiple sclerosis. The CDR3 DNA is TGTGCCAGCAGCGAAGGACAGGGCTGCCGCGAGCAGTACTTC. This translates into CASSEGQGCREQYF.